The source of this TCR beta chain is a study of blood T cell repertoires in COVID-19. Donors were grouped by their self-reported clinical history. This CDR3 has 16 amino acids. Germline V lookup: CDR1 SGHTA, CDR2 FQGNSA. Trimming removed 5 bases from V and 0 bases from J, with 16 bases in between. Assay used: immunoSEQ multiplex PCR; TCRdb lists only in-frame clones, some missing. The table has about 64,000 clones, under 80% seen once. The J gene is TRBJ1-1, the V gene TRBV7-2; possible D gene TRBD1, 5 bases. This TCR was sampled from a woman aged 60-75 years who had been exposed to COVID-19. The sequenced sample was PBMCs or T cells enriched from blood (not recorded which). Here the CDR3 reads CASSPLPPGVNTEAFF. CDR3 bases: TGTGCCAGCAGCCCACTCCCACCGGGGGTGAACACTGAAGCTTTCTTT.